This T cell receptor beta chain was sequenced for a study of T-cell memory formation after mild COVID-19. Study observations and caveats: Memory cells collected pre-infection included some clones that later responded, suggesting cross-reactive memory joined.

5'RACE with constant-segment primers built TCRalpha and TCRbeta cDNA libraries with UMIs. TCRdb fed the 5' RACE reads into MiXCR, producing one record per CDR3 protein. The sample yields around 500,000 distinct CDR3 sequences, over 15% seen once. This clonotype was counted at least ten times. The antigen is undetermined. Germline CDR1 is SGDLS and CDR2 is YYNGEE. This CDR3 has 14 amino acids. V shed 0 bases and J shed 10 bases, with 14 bases lying between them. This clonotype was obtained from an adult woman who had mild COVID-19 (a few samples of this study predate the infection). Cell type and time point are not known. The J gene is TRBJ2-1, the V gene TRBV9; D is unresolved. Sequencing was carried out using PBMCs or a T cell subset sorted from them (not recorded which). DNA of the CDR3: TGTGCCAGCAGCGTAGGGGGTATAGGCGAAGAGCAGTTCTTC. Translated: CASSVGGIGEEQFF.